The 5 T cell receptor beta chains listed next were all sequenced from one sample in a study of blood T cell repertoires in COVID-19. TCRdb's copy holds only in-frame clones and misses some; the assay was immunoSEQ multiplex PCR. Of about half a million clones in the sample, more than 85% were seen once. The sequenced sample consisted of PBMCs or T cells enriched from blood (not recorded which). The receptors originated from a woman aged 55-69 years who had recovered from COVID-19.

The rearrangement joins TRBV20-1 to TRBJ2-7, with D perhaps TRBD2 (5 bases). V lost 6 bases and J lost 6, with 12 bases in between. The CDR3 covers 11 residues. Germline V lookup: CDR1 DFQATT, CDR2 SNEGSKA (reference sequence). CDR3 loop: CSAWERSEQYF. CDR3 in DNA: TGCAGTGCGTGGGAGAGGAGCGAGCAGTACTTC.

The V and J genes are TRBV7-2 and TRBJ1-1; 12 nucleotides match TRBD1. Germline CDR1 SGHTA, CDR2 FQGNSA. This CDR3 is 17 amino acids long. V gave up 3 bases and J gave up 4 bases; unmatched junction bases: 9. CDR3: CASSFTGTGGAVTEAFF. The CDR3 region has the DNA TGTGCCAGCAGCTTTACCGGGACAGGGGGCGCGGTCACTGAAGCTTTCTTT. The complete variable domain, with remaining parts taken from reference TRBV7-2 and TRBJ1-1, reads GAGVSQSPSNKVTEKGKDVELRCDPISGHTALYWYRQSLGQGLEFLIYFQGNSAPDKSGLPSDRFSAERTGGSVSTLTIQRTQQEDSAVYLCASSFTGTGGAVTEAFFGQGTRLTVV.

Comments on this clone: At the DNA level, this CDR3 is encoded by other sequences in the same sample as well. The chain links TRBV5-1 to TRBJ1-4, with a possible D match to TRBD1 (5 bases). The length of the CDR3 is 14 residues. The germline V and J ends were trimmed by 1 base and 1 base, with 5 bases remaining between them. The germline V gene has CDR1 SGHRS and CDR2 YFSETQ. CDR3 DNA: TGCGCCAGCAGCTTGCAGGGAACTAATGAAAAACTGTTTTTT. Translation gives CASSLQGTNEKLFF.

This chain links TRBV6-4 with TRBJ1-5, with 9 bases fitting TRBD1. From germline, CDR1 is MRHNA and CDR2 SNTAGT. The CDR3 runs 13 residues. V shed 6 bases, J shed 9 bases, and the junction held 6 bases outside the gene matches. In DNA form, the CDR3 reads TGTGCCAGCAGCGAAGGACAGGGGACGCCCCAGCATTTT. Its translation is CASSEGQGTPQHF.

J is TRBJ2-7 and V is TRBV19, with a weak D call TRBD1 (7 bases). Trimming removed 4 bases at V and 2 bases at J, with 15 bases between. The CDR3 extends over 15 amino acids. Germline CDR1 is LNHDA and CDR2 is SQIVND (reference sequence). Here the CDR3 DNA reads TGTGCCAGTAGTAGGGAAACCAGGGGGGCCTACGAGCAGTACTTC. Its translation is CASSRETRGAYEQYF.